Presented here are 9 T cell receptor beta chains from one specimen sequenced in a study of blood T cell repertoires in COVID-19. Generated by immunoSEQ multiplex PCR, the TCRdb table keeps only in-frame clones and is missing some. The sample has 200,000 to 250,000 clones, 90% to 95% seen once; the top ten hold 0.75% to 1%. The sequenced sample consisted of peripheral blood. These receptors were taken from a man in his sixties with COVID-19, enrolled during active disease.

This chain uses TRBV18 with TRBJ1-2, with 7 bases matching TRBD1. The V and J ends lost 2 bases and 4 bases, in that order; junction bases with no gene match: 4. The CDR3 length is 14 residues. Germline CDR1 is KGHSH and CDR2 is LQKENI. This CDR3 reads CASSPDRVTYGYTF. The CDR3 DNA follows: TGTGCCAGCTCACCAGACAGGGTGACCTATGGCTACACCTTC.

The gene calls are TRBV30 and TRBJ1-1, with D possibly matching TRBD1 (5 bases). The germline gives CDR1 GTSNPN, CDR2 SVGIG (reference sequence). This CDR3 is built from 11 residues. Trimming removed 3 bases from V and 10 bases from J, with 12 bases in between. CDR3 sequence: CAWSSSGGAFF. In nucleotides, the CDR3 is TGTGCCTGGAGCTCCTCGGGGGGAGCTTTCTTT.

The V gene is TRBV12-5, the J gene TRBJ2-2; no clear D gene. The CDR3 length is 14 residues. With 0 bases removed from V and 7 bases from J, the gap between germline ends came to 9 bases. Germline-derived CDR1 and CDR2 are LGHNT and FRNRAP. The CDR3 sequence is CASGLVSSVGELFF. The CDR3, as DNA: TGTGCTAGTGGTTTGGTCTCCTCCGTCGGGGAGCTGTTTTTT. The entire variable domain, with the rest obtained from reference TRBV12-5 and TRBJ2-2, is as follows: DARVTQTPRHKVTEMGQEVTMRCQPILGHNTVFWYRQTMMQGLELLAYFRNRAPLDDSGMPKDRFSAEMPDATLATLKIQPSEPRDSAVYFCASGLVSSVGELFFGEGSRLTVL.

The genes are TRBV19 and TRBJ1-1, with a weak D call TRBD1 (5 bases). CDR3 length: 13 residues. Germline CDR1 LNHDA, CDR2 SQIVND (reference sequence). The V end lost 3 bases, the J end lost 7 bases, and 12 bases lay between the germline ends. CDR3 coding DNA: TGTGCCAGTAGTATCCGGGGGGACCATGAAGCTTTCTTT. Translating gives CASSIRGDHEAFF. The full variable domain, with the rest looked up from reference TRBV19 and TRBJ1-1, is DGGITQSPKYLFRKEGQNVTLSCEQNLNHDAMYWYRQDPGQGLRLIYYSQIVNDFQKGDIAEGYSVSREKKESFPLTVTSAQKNPTAFYLCASSIRGDHEAFFGQGTRLTVV.

This clone occurred once. The V and J genes are TRBV12-3 or TRBV12-4 and TRBJ2-7, with unresolved D. This CDR3 region has 12 residues. The ends were cut back, 3 bases at V and 0 bases at J, with 3 bases in the middle. CDR3 loop: CASSFYSYEQYF. Here the CDR3 DNA reads TGTGCCAGCAGTTTTTACTCCTACGAGCAGTACTTC.

The chain has TRBV6-6 and TRBJ1-5; the D gene is possibly TRBD1 (6 bases). Germline values: CDR1 MNHNY, CDR2 SVGAGI (reference sequence). The CDR3 totals 12 residues. V was trimmed by 8 bases and J by 2 bases, leaving 7 bases between them. The chain's CDR3 is CASSGGNQPQHF. Here the CDR3 DNA reads TGTGCCAGCTCAGGGGGCAATCAGCCCCAGCATTTT.

The V and J genes are TRBV4-3 and TRBJ1-1; D is ambiguous. V lost 0 bases and J 4 bases, leaving 9 bases between the germline ends. The CDR3 runs 14 residues. CDR1 is LGHNA and CDR2 is YSLEER in the germline V gene. In DNA form, the CDR3 reads TGCGCCAGCAGCCAAGATCGAGCGGCCACTGAAGCTTTCTTT. Translation: CASSQDRAATEAFF.

The CDR3 spells CASSVGDRGSKQFF. CDR3 nucleotide sequence: TGTGCCAGCAGTGTCGGGGACCGGGGGAGCAAGCAGTTCTTC. This sequence joins TRBV2 and TRBJ2-1, with D possibly TRBD2 on 6 matching bases. CDR1 is SNHLY and CDR2 is FYNNEI in the germline V gene. Trimming left V 4 bases short and J 11 bases short, with 18 bases between. The CDR3 runs 14 residues.

The chain recombines TRBV5-1 with TRBJ2-2; 7 bases align to TRBD2. The CDR3 loop spans 15 amino acids. V shed 2 bases, J shed 4 bases, and the junction held 5 bases outside the gene matches. Germline CDR1 reads SGHRS; CDR2 reads YFSETQ. The CDR3 coding sequence is TGCGCCAGCAGCTTTCAAGCGGGGATCACCGGGGAGCTGTTTTTT. It encodes CASSFQAGITGELFF.